This TCR beta chain was observed in a study of cytotoxic CD8 clonotypes in ibrutinib-treated CLL. The CDR3 extends over 14 amino acids. From germline, CDR1 is LNHDA and CDR2 SQIVND (reference sequence). Trimming shortened V by 5 bases and J by 0 bases, and 9 bases separated the two germline ends. Deep sequencing aimed at 1 in 200,000 to 1 in 1 million T cells' resolution. Only in-frame clones appear in the TCRdb table, and some are missing; sequencing was by immunoSEQ multiplex PCR. The repertoire has about 310,000 clones, 80% of them found once; the top ten carry 6.5% to 8.5%. The chain recombines TRBV19 with TRBJ2-3; D ambiguous. This material consisted of PBMCs, taken before ibrutinib treatment. The TCR was taken from a human donor with chronic lymphocytic leukemia. The CDR3 nucleotides read TGTGCCAGTAGTCAACGCTCTAGCACAGATACGCAGTATTTT. As protein: CASSQRSSTDTQYF. Variable domain in full (rest from reference TRBV19 and TRBJ2-3): DGGITQSPKYLFRKEGQNVTLSCEQNLNHDAMYWYRQDPGQGLRLIYYSQIVNDFQKGDIAEGYSVSREKKESFPLTVTSAQKNPTAFYLCASSQRSSTDTQYFGPGTRLTVL.